A single sample is the source of the 9 T cell receptor beta chains below, sequenced in a study of response to subunit inactivated influenza vaccine listed by TCRdb under 2018. The library was generated by RT-PCR. For sequencing, an Illumina HiSeq 2500 was employed. TCRdb reran the public reads through fastp at Q25 and MiXCR, keeping productive beta chains. Here each entry gathers all rows of one CDR3 protein and keeps the most common genes and DNA. The sample records around 200,000 distinct CDR3 sequences, less than 15% of which are singletons. The ten largest clones represent around 32% of the sample. The sample was also reused in another study, on T cells expressing NK-cell markers. That second publication adds: TCR beta cDNA libraries were made by 5'RACE template switching that added a universal primer site and unique molecular identifiers.

Material: CD8+ T cells sorted from PBMCs, obtained approximately 13 days after vaccination. The receptor source for this set is a man in his fifties or sixties who received an inactivated influenza vaccine. Donor details come from another sample of the same person, matched by shared clones.

This clonotype was seen ten or more times. The chain joins TRBV9 to TRBJ2-2, with no clear D. The CDR3 runs 13 residues. Germline assignment: CDR1 SGDLS and CDR2 YYNGEE. The V and J ends lost 2 bases and 4 bases respectively, with 6 bases between them. This CDR3 is CASSVGSTGELFF. CDR3 coding DNA: TGTGCCAGCAGCGTCGGAAGCACCGGGGAGCTGTTTTTT. Together with reference TRBV9 and TRBJ2-2, the CDR3 gives the full variable domain: DSGVTQTPKHLITATGQRVTLRCSPRSGDLSVYWYQQSLDQGLQFLIQYYNGEERAKGNILERFSAQQFPDLHSELNLSSLELGDSALYFCASSVGSTGELFFGEGSRLTVL.

The J gene is TRBJ2-7, the V gene TRBV28; TRBD2 matches at 10 bases. The germline CDR1 and CDR2 sequences are MDHEN and SYDVKM. Unmatched junction bases numbered 10, after V lost 7 bases and J lost 4 bases. This CDR3 is 15 amino acids long. The CDR3 nucleotides read TGTGCCAGCATTTCAACTAGCGGGGTTCCATACGAGCAGTACTTC. Translated: CASISTSGVPYEQYF. Filled out from reference TRBV28 and TRBJ2-7, the complete variable domain reads DVKVTQSSRYLVKRTGEKVFLECVQDMDHENMFWYRQDPGLGLRLIYFSYDVKMKEKGDIPEGYSVSREKKERFSLILESASTNQTSMYLCASISTSGVPYEQYFGPGTRLTVT.

This clonotype was picked up a small number of times. The genes are TRBV11-2 and TRBJ2-3; a possible D gene is TRBD2 (6 bases). Germline V gives CDR1 SGHAT, CDR2 FQNNGV. This CDR3 region has 16 residues. Trimming removed 2 bases at V and 4 bases at J, with 16 bases between. The CDR3 DNA reads TGTGCCAGCAGCTTATGGGGACTTGTGGTAGCAGATACGCAGTATTTT. It yields the protein CASSLWGLVVADTQYF. Full variable domain (missing parts from reference TRBV11-2 and TRBJ2-3): EAGVAQSPRYKIIEKRQSVAFWCNPISGHATLYWYQQILGQGPKLLIQFQNNGVVDDSQLPKDRFSAERLKGVDSTLKIQPAKLEDSAVYLCASSLWGLVVADTQYFGPGTRLTVL.

Only a few counts were recorded for this clonotype. This chain joins TRBV28 and TRBJ1-5; weak D call: TRBD1 (6 bases). In germline, CDR1 is MDHEN, CDR2 SYDVKM. The CDR3 is 18 amino acids. V lost 5 bases and J lost 3, with 23 bases in between. The CDR3 bases are TGTGCCAGCAGTCCCCGAACCCGATGGACAGCCAACAATCAGCCCCAGCATTTT. It is translated as CASSPRTRWTANNQPQHF.

This clonotype showed up just a few times. This rearrangement joins TRBV7-3 to TRBJ2-3; the D gene could be TRBD1 or TRBD2 (5 bases each). Germline CDR1 is SGHTA and CDR2 is FQGTGA. V was clipped by 1 base and J by 2 bases, with 22 bases between them. The CDR3 runs to 19 residues. The CDR3 DNA follows: TGTGCCAGCAGCTTAAGGCCGGTGACGGGAAGGGGATACACAGATACGCAGTATTTT. This gives the protein CASSLRPVTGRGYTDTQYF.

Ten or more counts support this clonotype. The gene calls are TRBV20-1 and TRBJ2-1, with 10 bases identical to TRBD2. V shed 0 bases, J shed 7 bases, and the junction held 3 bases outside the gene matches. Germline CDR1 and CDR2: DFQATT and SNEGSKA (reference sequence). The CDR3 spans 14 residues. The CDR3 DNA is TGCAGTGCTAGAGAGCCTAGCGGGAGAAATGAGCAGTTCTTC. This translates into CSAREPSGRNEQFF.

V and J are TRBV12-3 or TRBV12-4 and TRBJ2-2; TRBD2 aligns across 12 bases. The V segment lost 6 bases and the J segment 2 bases; nucleotides outside the gene matches: 7. The CDR3 contains 17 residues. CDR3 region: CASSRELAGGNTGELFF. In DNA form, the CDR3 reads TGTGCCAGCAGCCGGGAACTAGCGGGGGGTAACACCGGGGAGCTGTTTTTT.

The chain links TRBV7-9 to TRBJ1-1; 7 bases fit TRBD1. Trimming cost V 5 bases and J 1 base; bases outside gene matches: 7. Germline V gene data show CDR1 as SEHNR and CDR2 as FQNEAQ (reference sequence). The length of the CDR3 is 15 residues. CDR3 coding DNA: TGTGCCAGCAGCGGGAACAGGGGCCGGAACACTGAAGCTTTCTTT. This encodes CASSGNRGRNTEAFF.

This chain uses TRBV9 with TRBJ1-5; tentatively, D is TRBD1 (5 bases). Germline CDR1 SGDLS, CDR2 YYNGEE. The CDR3 length is 14 residues. The ends were cut back, 3 bases at V and 3 bases at J, with 10 bases in the middle. CDR3 bases: TGTGCCAGCAGCGACGGGGGGGACAATCAGCCCCAGCATTTT. Protein: CASSDGGDNQPQHF.